This T cell receptor (beta chain) appears in the sequencing data of a study of T cells expressing NK-cell markers. Turning to the study itself: Out of eight donors sequenced, seven tested HCMV-seropositive and the remaining one seronegative. Study-level points and caveats: There were a few donors in whom these clonotypes also led the CD3+CD56-NKG2C+ fraction. Top CD8+ clonotypes included the dominant CD3+CD56+NKG2C+ clonotypes in roughly 6 donors.

Notes on this clonotype: What it binds is not known.

The V gene's germline CDR1 is SGHRS and CDR2 YFSETQ. The CDR3 runs to 18 residues. Following a re-call of the 5' RACE reads, TCRdb has one entry per CDR3 protein and lacks DNA. The listing records approximately 380,000 distinct CDR3 sequences. The chain is built from TRBV5-1 and TRBJ2-2; without DNA, the TCRdb call of TRBD1 cannot be checked. The source of this sequence is a man aged 18 to 69 in good health. The sample consisted of blood T cells: a sorted CD56 or NKG2C T cell subset, CD4+ or CD8+ T cells, or bulk PBMC T cells (not recorded which). The CDR3 spells CASSYPIRGGSRAGELFF.